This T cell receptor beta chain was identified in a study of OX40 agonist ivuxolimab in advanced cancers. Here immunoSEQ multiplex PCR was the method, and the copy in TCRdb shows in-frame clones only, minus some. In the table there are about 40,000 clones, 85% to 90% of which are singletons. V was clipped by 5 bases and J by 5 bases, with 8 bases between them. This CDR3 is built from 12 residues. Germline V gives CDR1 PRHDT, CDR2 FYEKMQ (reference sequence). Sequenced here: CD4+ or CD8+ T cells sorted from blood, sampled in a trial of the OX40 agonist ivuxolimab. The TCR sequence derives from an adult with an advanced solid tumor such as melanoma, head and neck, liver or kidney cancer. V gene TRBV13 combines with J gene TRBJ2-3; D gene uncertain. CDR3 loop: CASSAGRDTQYF. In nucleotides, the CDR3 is TGTGCCAGCAGCGCCGGAAGAGATACGCAGTATTTT.